One sample yielded the 28 T cell receptor beta chains listed below, sequenced in a study of blood T cell repertoires in COVID-19. Repertoires were generated with immunoSEQ multiplex PCR, while TCRdb's copy carries only in-frame clones and drops some. The sample carries some 28,000 clones, around nine tenths recorded once. The sequenced sample was peripheral blood. The receptors here all came from a human donor in a cohort sampled during active COVID-19.

This chain connects TRBV20-1 to TRBJ2-5; weak D call: TRBD2 (6 bases). The CDR3 contains 10 residues. The germline CDR1 and CDR2 sequences are DFQATT and SNEGSKA (reference sequence). V lost 5 bases, J lost 10 bases, and 11 bases lay in between. The CDR3 is CSAGVGGQYF. The CDR3 bases are TGCAGTGCTGGGGTGGGAGGCCAGTACTTC.

This chain connects TRBV19 to TRBJ2-7, with D possibly matching TRBD1 (5 bases). This CDR3 is built from 14 residues. V dropped 4 bases and J dropped 6 bases, with 16 bases sitting between them. The germline V gene has CDR1 LNHDA and CDR2 SQIVND (reference sequence). CDR3 sequence (DNA): TGTGCCAGTAGTACCCACAGGAAAACAAGCGAGCAGTACTTC. This codes for CASSTHRKTSEQYF.

This clone is termed medium-sized. V usage is TRBV21-1 and J usage is TRBJ1-1; the table's D gene call, TRBD1, was not cross checked with the DNA. TRBV21-1 is annotated as a pseudogene. This CDR3 comprises 12 residues. The CDR3 region is CASSNDRDEAFF. The CDR3 DNA reads TGTGCCAGCAGCAACGACAGAGACGAAGCTTTCTTT.

The chain has TRBV19 and TRBJ2-7, with 12 bases lining up with TRBD2. The J segment lost 7 bases and the V segment lost 6 bases, leaving 7 bases of the junction unmatched. Germline CDR1 LNHDA, CDR2 SQIVND (reference sequence). The CDR3 covers 14 residues. As DNA, the CDR3 is TGTGCCAGTAGCAGGACTAGCGGGACGGGTGAGCAGTACTTC. Protein sequence: CASSRTSGTGEQYF.

CDR3 DNA: TGCGCCAGCAGTGAAAGCAGGGGGCAGGTCGGGGAGCTGTTTTTT. Protein sequence: CASSESRGQVGELFF. This chain joins TRBV10-1 and TRBJ2-2; 8 bases agree with TRBD1. J was trimmed by 7 bases and V by 3 bases; bases with no gene match: 7. CDR3 length: 15 amino acids. Germline values: CDR1 WNHNN, CDR2 SYGVQD (reference sequence).

V is TRBV3-1 (or the pseudogene TRBV3-2) and J is TRBJ1-1; 8 nucleotides line up with TRBD1. The CDR3 totals 15 residues. Germline V gene lookup returns CDR1 LGHDT and CDR2 YNNKEL (reference sequence). V was clipped by 4 bases and J by 2 bases; unmatched bases: 6. The CDR3 sequence is CASSLLGTGNTEAFF. CDR3 sequence (DNA): TGTGCCAGCAGCCTACTTGGGACAGGCAACACTGAAGCTTTCTTT.

The CDR3 DNA reads TGTGCCAGCATCCGGACTAGCGGGGGGGAAGAGACCCAGTACTTC. Protein product: CASIRTSGGEETQYF. J is TRBJ2-5 and V is TRBV6-5; 15 nucleotides match TRBD2. This CDR3 has 15 amino acids. Trimming removed 7 bases from V and 3 bases from J; junction bases left unmatched: 3. Per germline, CDR1 MNHEY and CDR2 SVGAGI.

V and J are TRBV11-2 and TRBJ2-1; perhaps TRBD2 as D (5 bases). CDR3 length: 16 amino acids. Germline assignment: CDR1 SGHAT and CDR2 FQNNGV. Trimming left V 3 bases short and J 4 bases short, with 16 bases between. The CDR3 is CASSFSWAGQYNEQFF. For the CDR3, the DNA is TGTGCCAGCAGCTTCTCGTGGGCGGGTCAATACAATGAGCAGTTCTTC. Full variable domain (rest looked up from reference TRBV11-2 and TRBJ2-1): EAGVAQSPRYKIIEKRQSVAFWCNPISGHATLYWYQQILGQGPKLLIQFQNNGVVDDSQLPKDRFSAERLKGVDSTLKIQPAKLEDSAVYLCASSFSWAGQYNEQFFGPGTRLTVL.

The CDR3 DNA reads TGTGCCAGCAGCCGGAGTGGACTAGACCCCTACAATGAGCAGTTCTTC. Translating gives CASSRSGLDPYNEQFF. The chain recombines TRBV3-1 (or the pseudogene TRBV3-2) with TRBJ2-1, with 7 bases matching TRBD2. The CDR3 is 16 residues long. The V and J ends lost 4 bases and 2 bases, in that order; junction bases with no gene match: 8. Germline V lookup: CDR1 LGHDT, CDR2 YNNKEL (reference sequence).

V is TRBV6-2 or TRBV6-3 and J is TRBJ2-3; 7 bases agree with TRBD2. V was clipped by 0 bases and J by 2 bases; unmatched bases: 14. The CDR3 contains 19 residues. Looked up from germline, CDR1 is MNHEY and CDR2 is SVGEGT. This chain's CDR3 is CASSYSTELAMGPTDTQYF. Written as DNA, the CDR3 is TGTGCCAGCAGTTACTCGACTGAACTAGCGATGGGGCCCACAGATACGCAGTATTTT.

The chain couples TRBV11-2 to TRBJ2-7; 8 bases are a match to TRBD1. The CDR3 consists of 15 residues. CDR1 is SGHAT, CDR2 FQNNGV, per germline. J was trimmed by 1 base and V by 5 bases; bases with no gene match: 7. CDR3 loop: CASSGRDRGSYEQYF. CDR3 nucleotide sequence: TGTGCCAGCAGCGGCAGAGACAGGGGTTCCTACGAGCAGTACTTC.

CDR3 in DNA: TGTGCCAGTAGATACAGGGAAACTGAAGCTTTCTTT. It codes for CASRYRETEAFF. This chain links TRBV19 with TRBJ1-1; tentative D call: TRBD1 (6 bases). CDR1 is LNHDA, CDR2 SQIVND, per germline (reference sequence). V lost 6 bases to trimming and J lost 5 bases, with 10 bases between them. This CDR3 is built from 12 residues.

This rearrangement joins TRBV7-9 to TRBJ2-2, with 9 bases matching TRBD1. Germline lookup yields CDR1 SEHNR and CDR2 FQNEAQ (reference sequence). The CDR3 length is 17 residues. Germline trimming cut 3 bases from V and 6 bases from J; bases unmatched to any gene: 11. Here the CDR3 reads CASSLGGTGMQSGELFF. The CDR3 coding sequence is TGTGCCAGCAGCTTGGGGGGGACAGGGATGCAATCCGGGGAGCTGTTTTTT. Together with reference TRBV7-9 and TRBJ2-2, the CDR3 gives the full variable domain: DTGVSQNPRHKITKRGQNVTFRCDPISEHNRLYWYRQTLGQGPEFLTYFQNEAQLEKSRLLSDRFSAERPKGSFSTLEIQRTEQGDSAMYLCASSLGGTGMQSGELFFGEGSRLTVL.

The rearrangement joins TRBV27 to TRBJ2-2; 11 nucleotides align to TRBD2. The CDR3 consists of 16 residues. Germline trimming cut 6 bases from V and 5 bases from J; bases unmatched to any gene: 8. Germline-derived CDR1 and CDR2 are MNHEY and SMNVEV (reference sequence). CDR3 bases: TGTGCCAGCAGCCCGGGACTAGCGGTTCGGACCGGGGAGCTGTTTTTT. Translating it yields CASSPGLAVRTGELFF.

This chain connects TRBV6-1 to TRBJ1-1; D call uncertain. CDR1 is MNHNS and CDR2 is SASEGT in the germline V gene. V shed 1 base and J shed 12 bases, with 6 bases lying between them. The length of the CDR3 is 10 residues. Here the CDR3 DNA reads TGTGCCAGCAGTGAAGGGGCCACTTTCTTT. This gives the protein CASSEGATFF.

This clone was counted once. V and J are TRBV18 and TRBJ1-4; D not resolved. V was trimmed by 3 bases and J by 0 bases, leaving 11 bases between them. This CDR3 is built from 16 residues. The germline V gene encodes CDR1 KGHSH and CDR2 LQKENI. The CDR3, as DNA: TGTGCCAGCTCACCCTTACAGATGGCAACTAATGAAAAACTGTTTTTT. Protein: CASSPLQMATNEKLFF.

The genes are TRBV4-2 and TRBJ2-3; the match to TRBD2 covers 12 bases. This CDR3 spans 15 amino acids. V shed 2 bases and J 7 bases; nucleotides not matched to a gene: 4. CDR1 and CDR2 from the germline V gene are LGHNA and YNFKEQ. The CDR3 sequence: CASSQPGLAGNTQYF. CDR3 DNA sequence: TGTGCCAGCAGCCAACCGGGACTAGCGGGTAATACGCAGTATTTT.

This chain uses TRBV6-5 with TRBJ1-1; D gene ambiguous. The CDR3 is made up of 12 amino acids. Trimming took 5 bases from V and 10 from J, leaving 14 bases between them. The germline V gene encodes CDR1 MNHEY and CDR2 SVGAGI. The CDR3 is CASSRRAPGAFF. DNA for the CDR3: TGTGCCAGCAGTAGGCGGGCCCCAGGAGCTTTCTTT.

The rearrangement links TRBV27 to TRBJ2-7; 11 bases match TRBD2. Germline V gene sequence: CDR1 MNHEY, CDR2 SMNVEV (reference sequence). The J segment lost 5 bases and the V segment lost 1 base, leaving 7 bases of the junction unmatched. The CDR3 consists of 16 residues. The CDR3 bases are TGTGCCAGCAGTTTATACGCACTAGCGGGAGTGAACGAGCAGTACTTC. Translating it yields CASSLYALAGVNEQYF.

The J gene is TRBJ1-5, the V gene TRBV7-8; 9 bases are a match to TRBD1. This CDR3 spans 17 amino acids. V dropped 6 bases and J dropped 0; count of bases not matched to a gene: 9. Germline CDR1 SGHVS, CDR2 FQNEAQ. In nucleotides, the CDR3 is TGTGCCAGCAGACCGGGACAGGGATTCTATAGCAATCAGCCCCAGCATTTT. This sequence encodes CASRPGQGFYSNQPQHF.

This clone has a single count. V usage is TRBV6-5 and J usage is TRBJ1-2; 7 bases map to TRBD1. CDR1 and CDR2 from the germline V gene are MNHEY and SVGAGI. The CDR3 runs to 12 residues. J gave up 10 bases and V 4 bases, and 6 bases lay outside the gene matches. CDR3 loop: CASSSGTVDYTF. For the CDR3, the DNA is TGTGCCAGCAGTTCCGGGACAGTTGACTACACCTTC.

This rearrangement joins TRBV5-1 to TRBJ2-1; 12 positions agree with TRBD1. The germline V gene has CDR1 SGHRS and CDR2 YFSETQ. The CDR3 runs 16 residues. V shed 3 bases, J shed 6 bases, and the junction held 7 bases outside the gene matches. DNA of the CDR3: TGCGCCAGCAGCTCCTCCGGGACAGGGGGCCTCAATGAGCAGTTCTTC. It yields the protein CASSSSGTGGLNEQFF.

This CDR3 is CAINAGGFYEQYF. In DNA, the CDR3 is TGTGCCATCAACGCAGGGGGCTTCTACGAGCAGTACTTC. V is TRBV10-3 and J is TRBJ2-7; 8 bases align to TRBD1. Germline assignment: CDR1 ENHRY and CDR2 SYGVKD. The ends lost 7 bases at V and 3 bases at J; junction bases unmatched: 5. The CDR3 covers 13 residues.

The chain links TRBV5-4 to TRBJ2-1; TRBD1 matches 9 bases. The CDR3 is 16 amino acids. CDR1 is SGHNT, CDR2 YYREEE, per germline (reference sequence). After removal of 3 bases from V and 6 bases from J, the junction contained 10 bases not matched to a gene. The DNA for the CDR3 is TGTGCCAGCAGCTCGACTACAGGGGGCGTACCCAATGAGCAGTTCTTC. Translating gives CASSSTTGGVPNEQFF.

The chain combines TRBV7-6 with TRBJ2-1; 9 bases are a match to TRBD2. J was trimmed by 9 bases and V by 5 bases; bases with no gene match: 5. Per germline, CDR1 SGHVS and CDR2 FNYEAQ. The CDR3 length is 13 residues. The CDR3 is CASSLSGRVEQFF. Here the CDR3 DNA reads TGTGCCAGCAGCCTTAGCGGGAGAGTTGAGCAGTTCTTC.

CDR3 sequence reads: CASRGRTDDYEQYF. CDR3 in DNA: TGCGCCAGCAGGGGGAGAACAGATGACTACGAGCAGTACTTC. The J gene is TRBJ2-7, the V gene TRBV10-1, with a possible D match to TRBD2 (5 bases). V was clipped by 6 bases and J by 3 bases, with 15 bases between them. The CDR3 runs to 14 residues. Per the germline V gene, CDR1 is WNHNN and CDR2 is SYGVQD (reference sequence).

V usage is TRBV9 and J usage is TRBJ2-1; TRBD1 aligns across 7 bases. Germline CDR1 SGDLS, CDR2 YYNGEE. V trimming: 4 bases; J trimming: 2 bases; junction bases outside the gene matches: 15. There are 18 residues in the CDR3. The chain's CDR3 is CASSQFNSGGRAYNEQFF. Here the CDR3 DNA reads TGTGCCAGCAGCCAGTTTAATTCAGGGGGACGGGCCTACAATGAGCAGTTCTTC.

The rearrangement uses TRBV7-8 and TRBJ2-7, with TRBD2 as a possible D gene (5 bases). The CDR3 length is 13 residues. V lost 1 base, J lost 1 base, and 5 bases lay in between. CDR1 and CDR2 from the germline V gene are SGHVS and FQNEAQ. DNA for the CDR3: TGTGCCAGCAGCTTAGTAGCGTCCTACGAGCAGTACTTC. This gives the protein CASSLVASYEQYF.